This TCR beta chain was captured by sequencing in a study of spatial heterogeneity in lung cancer. Carried by each TCR cDNA molecule was a unique molecular identifier. Via MiXCR, TCRdb re-called the 5' RACE reads, giving one row per CDR3 protein. The sample lists under 30,000 distinct CDR3 sequences; around 4.7% were seen once. Trimming took off 0 bases at V and 3 bases at J, with 15 bases between the two ends. CDR3 length equals 17 residues. Germline loops: CDR1 SGHRS, CDR2 YFSETQ. Time point denoted: sample taken at primary tumor resection. Samples came from around 70 TRACERx patients with untreated early-stage lung cancer. No cells were sorted before sequencing. The whole RNA sequenced was extracted from tumor, nontumor lung or frozen PBMC. At least ten counts were recorded for this clonotype.

The sample consisted of PBMCs, taken at surgery. This clonotype was sampled from a male donor with early-stage non-small cell lung cancer. This chain joins TRBV5-1 and TRBJ2-2; tentative D call: TRBD2 (6 bases). CDR3 sequence: CASSLAGRRLYTGELFF. The CDR3, as DNA: TGCGCCAGCAGCTTGGCAGGGAGGAGACTGTACACCGGGGAGCTGTTTTTT.